A selection of T cell receptor beta chains follows, all from one sample in a study of blood T cell repertoires in COVID-19. Profiling relied on immunoSEQ multiplex PCR, and the TCRdb table lists in-frame clones only, not all of them. The sample carries roughly 260,000 clones, 86% recorded once. Specimen: peripheral blood. These receptors came from a man between 40 and 49 years old who had recovered from COVID-19. CDR3s include the opening cysteine and the closing phenylalanine or tryptophan. The D gene is left open where the match is weak. The size of a clone is reported for some rows only, either as once, few or many, or as a class for expanded clones.

J | size | V | D | CDR3 | DNA
TRBJ2-7 | few | TRBV13 | TRBD2 | CASTPGTSTYYEQYF | TGTGCCAGCACCCCTGGGACTAGCACGTACTACGAGCAGTACTTC
TRBJ1-2 | - | TRBV10-1 | - | CASSEHRNYGYTF | TGCGCCAGCAGTGAGCACAGAAACTATGGCTACACCTTC
TRBJ2-7 | - | TRBV6-6 | TRBD2 | CASSPLAGGPSISEQYF | TGTGCCAGCAGTCCCCTAGCGGGGGGCCCTTCCATTTCCGAGCAGTACTTC
TRBJ1-5 | few | TRBV19 | - | CASSQNTDNQPQHF | TGTGCCAGTAGCCAAAACACAGATAATCAGCCCCAGCATTTT
TRBJ1-1 | few | TRBV5-6 | - | CASSLAGFTEAFF | TGTGCCAGCAGCTTGGCAGGCTTCACTGAAGCTTTCTTT
TRBJ2-3 | - | TRBV7-2 | TRBD2 | CASSLGLAGGSTQYF | TGTGCCAGCAGCCTAGGACTAGCGGGAGGGAGTACGCAGTATTTT
TRBJ1-4 | - | TRBV7-9 | - | CASSFSGEGEKLFF | TGTGCCAGCAGCTTCTCCGGGGAGGGTGAAAAACTGTTTTTT
TRBJ2-7 | once | TRBV2 | - | CASSRSPQYEQYF | TGTGCCAGCAGCAGGTCCCCGCAATACGAGCAGTACTTC
TRBJ1-1 | - | TRBV20-1 | - | CSASPGQATNTEAFF | TGCAGTGCTAGTCCAGGTCAAGCTACTAACACTGAAGCTTTCTTT
TRBJ1-2 | few | TRBV27 | - | CASSLFPGLRGDGYTF | TGTGCCAGCAGTTTATTCCCAGGTCTCCGGGGGGATGGCTACACCTTC
TRBJ2-7 | - | TRBV6-5 | - | CASTQRSSYEQYF | TGTGCCAGCACCCAGCGGAGCTCCTACGAGCAGTACTTC
TRBJ1-5 | - | TRBV19 | - | CASSLYDSPGNQPQHF | TGTGCCAGTAGTCTCTACGATAGCCCCGGCAATCAGCCCCAGCATTTT